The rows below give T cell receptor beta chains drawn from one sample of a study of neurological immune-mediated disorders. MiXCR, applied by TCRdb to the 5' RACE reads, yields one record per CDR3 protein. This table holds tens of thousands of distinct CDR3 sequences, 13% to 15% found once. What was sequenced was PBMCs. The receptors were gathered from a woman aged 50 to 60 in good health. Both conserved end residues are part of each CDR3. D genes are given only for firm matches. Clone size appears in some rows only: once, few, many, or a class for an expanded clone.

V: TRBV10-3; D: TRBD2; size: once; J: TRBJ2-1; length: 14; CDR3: CASARIAGINEQFF; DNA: TGTGCCAGCGCGCGAATAGCGGGGATCAATGAGCAGTTCTTC
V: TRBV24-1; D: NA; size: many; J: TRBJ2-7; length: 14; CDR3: CATSDWDHPYEQYF; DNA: TGTGCCACCAGTGATTGGGACCACCCCTACGAGCAGTACTTC
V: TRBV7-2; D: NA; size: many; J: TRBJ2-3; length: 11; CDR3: CASSPPDTQYF; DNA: TGTGCCAGCAGCCCCCCAGATACGCAGTATTTT
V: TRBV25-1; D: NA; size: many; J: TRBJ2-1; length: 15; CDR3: CASSGRWGIPNEQFF; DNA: TGTGCCAGCAGCGGACGGTGGGGGATACCGAATGAGCAGTTCTTC
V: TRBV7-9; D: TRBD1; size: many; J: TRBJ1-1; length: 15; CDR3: CASSRDRGGRTEAFF; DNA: TGTGCCAGCAGCCGTGACAGGGGAGGTCGAACTGAAGCTTTCTTT
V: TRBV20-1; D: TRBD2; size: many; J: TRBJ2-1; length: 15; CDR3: CSARDTAGGPDEQFF; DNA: TGCAGTGCTAGAGATACGGCGGGGGGGCCTGATGAGCAGTTCTTC
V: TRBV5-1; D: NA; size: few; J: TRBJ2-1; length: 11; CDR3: CASSLVGLWFF; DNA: TGCGCCAGCAGCTTGGTGGGACTTTGGTTCTTC
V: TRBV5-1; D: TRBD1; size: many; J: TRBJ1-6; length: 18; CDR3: CASSPSGAYTGVNSPLHF; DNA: TGCGCCAGCAGCCCATCCGGAGCGTACACAGGGGTGAATTCACCCCTCCACTTT
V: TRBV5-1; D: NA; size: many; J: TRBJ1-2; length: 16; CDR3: CASSLGPQNLNYGYTF; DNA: TGCGCCAGCAGCTTGGGACCTCAGAACCTTAACTATGGCTACACCTTC
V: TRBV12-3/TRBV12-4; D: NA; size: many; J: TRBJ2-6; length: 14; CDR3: CASSFKAGANVLTF; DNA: TGTGCCAGCAGTTTTAAGGCCGGGGCCAACGTCCTGACTTTC
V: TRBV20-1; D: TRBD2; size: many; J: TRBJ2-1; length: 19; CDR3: CSAPGGGTSGAISYNEQFF; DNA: TGCAGTGCACCCGGGGGAGGGACTAGCGGAGCTATTTCCTACAATGAGCAGTTCTTC
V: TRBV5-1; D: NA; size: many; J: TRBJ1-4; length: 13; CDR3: CASSPTGNEKLFF; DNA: TGCGCCAGCAGCCCTACAGGGAACGAAAAACTGTTTTTT
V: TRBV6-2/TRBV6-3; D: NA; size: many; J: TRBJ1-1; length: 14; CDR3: CASSYSPRRTEAFF; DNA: TGTGCCAGCAGTTACTCGCCCCGGCGTACTGAAGCTTTCTTT
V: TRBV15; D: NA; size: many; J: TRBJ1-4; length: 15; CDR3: CATSRAGGRYEKLFF; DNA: TGTGCCACCAGCAGAGCGGGGGGGAGGTATGAAAAACTGTTTTTT
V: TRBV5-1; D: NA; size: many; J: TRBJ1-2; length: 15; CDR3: CASSLDRGGNYGYTF; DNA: TGCGCCAGCAGCTTGGATCGGGGGGGTAACTATGGCTACACCTTC
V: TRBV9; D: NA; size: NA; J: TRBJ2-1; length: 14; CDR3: CASSVSTDNNEQFF; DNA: TGTGCCAGCAGCGTATCGACGGATAACAATGAGCAGTTCTTC
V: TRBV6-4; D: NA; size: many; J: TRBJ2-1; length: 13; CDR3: CASSDRLTNEQFF; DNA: TGTGCCAGCAGTGATAGGCTGACCAATGAGCAGTTCTTC
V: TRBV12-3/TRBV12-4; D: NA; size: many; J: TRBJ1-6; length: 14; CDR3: CASTYWEGYSPLHF; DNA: TGTGCCAGCACCTACTGGGAGGGATATTCACCCCTCCACTTT
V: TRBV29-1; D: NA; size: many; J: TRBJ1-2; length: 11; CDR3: CSVDLGGGYTF; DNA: TGCAGCGTTGACCTTGGGGGTGGCTACACCTTC